The sequence of this T cell receptor (beta chain) was determined in a study of PD-L1 blockade in urothelial cancer. CDR1 is SGHNT, CDR2 YYREEE, per germline (reference sequence). This CDR3 has 18 amino acids. The V end lost 4 bases, the J end lost 0 bases, and 20 bases lay between the germline ends. This table comes from immunoSEQ multiplex PCR, and its TCRdb copy is limited to in-frame clones, with some not included. This table holds more than 75,000 clones, around nine tenths found once. The sequences come from PBMCs, collected around atezolizumab (anti-PD-L1) treatment. The rearrangement links TRBV5-4 to TRBJ1-5; weak D call: TRBD1 (5 bases). The source is a man in his sixties with urothelial cancer. CDR3 sequence: CASSIALTDLLSNQPQHF. CDR3 in DNA: TGTGCCAGCAGCATAGCTCTGACAGATCTCCTTAGCAATCAGCCCCAGCATTTT.